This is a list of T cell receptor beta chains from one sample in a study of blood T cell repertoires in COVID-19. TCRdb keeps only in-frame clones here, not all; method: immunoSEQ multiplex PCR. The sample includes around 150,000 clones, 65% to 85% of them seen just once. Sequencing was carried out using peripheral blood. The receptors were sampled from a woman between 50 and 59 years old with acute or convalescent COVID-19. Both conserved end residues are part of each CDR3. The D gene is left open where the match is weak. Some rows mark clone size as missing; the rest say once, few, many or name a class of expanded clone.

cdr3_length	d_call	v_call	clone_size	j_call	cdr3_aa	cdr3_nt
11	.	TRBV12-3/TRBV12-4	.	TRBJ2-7	CASSQTGTVYF	TGTGCCAGCAGTCAAACCGGGACTGTGTACTTC
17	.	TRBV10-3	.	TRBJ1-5	CAISEGRVDLSNQPQHF	TGTGCCATCAGTGAGGGGAGGGTAGACTTAAGCAATCAGCCCCAGCATTTT
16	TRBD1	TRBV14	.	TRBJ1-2	CASSRTGGHFGYGYTF	TGTGCCAGCAGCCGGACAGGGGGACACTTCGGCTATGGCTACACCTTC
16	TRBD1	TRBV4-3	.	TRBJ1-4	CASSQGTGQRGEKLLF	TGCGCCAGCAGCCAGGGGACAGGTCAAAGGGGCGAAAAACTGCTTTTT
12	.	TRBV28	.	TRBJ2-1	CAAGWMENEQFF	TGTGCCGCCGGGTGGATGGAGAATGAGCAGTTCTTC
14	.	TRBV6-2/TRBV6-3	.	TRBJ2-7	CASSRGRQTYEQYF	TGTGCCAGCAGTAGAGGGAGACAAACCTACGAGCAGTACTTC
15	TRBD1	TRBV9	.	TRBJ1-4	CASSVGQGSYEKLFF	TGTGCCAGCAGCGTAGGACAGGGCTCCTACGAAAAACTGTTTTTT
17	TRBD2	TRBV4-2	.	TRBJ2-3	CASSQDISGTYTDTQYF	TGTGCCAGCAGCCAAGATATTAGCGGGACCTACACAGATACGCAGTATTTT
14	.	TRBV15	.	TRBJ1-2	CATSRDRGNYGYTF	TGTGCCACCAGCAGAGATCGGGGGAACTATGGCTACACCTTC
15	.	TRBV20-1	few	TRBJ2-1	CSASGSNGMLYEQFF	TGCAGTGCTAGTGGTTCAAACGGGATGTTGTATGAGCAGTTCTTC
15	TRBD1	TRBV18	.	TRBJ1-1	CASSQSDRGNTEAFF	TGTGCCAGCTCACAATCGGACAGGGGTAACACTGAAGCTTTCTTT
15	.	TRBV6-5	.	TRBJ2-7	CASSYYKRDTYEQYF	TGTGCCAGCAGTTACTATAAGAGGGACACCTACGAGCAGTACTTC
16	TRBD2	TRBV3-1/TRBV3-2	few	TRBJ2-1	CASSQDKWGGLGEQFF	TGTGCCAGCAGCCAAGATAAGTGGGGGGGTTTGGGTGAGCAGTTCTTC
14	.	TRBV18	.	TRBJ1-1	CASSRSTGGTEAFF	TGTGCCAGCTCGCGCTCCACAGGCGGCACTGAAGCTTTCTTT
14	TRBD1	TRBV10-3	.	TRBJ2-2	CAIGDRGNTGELFF	TGTGCCATCGGGGACAGGGGGAACACCGGGGAGCTGTTTTTT
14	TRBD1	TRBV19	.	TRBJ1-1	CASRLQGISTEAFF	TGTGCCAGTAGGCTACAGGGGATTTCGACTGAAGCTTTCTTT
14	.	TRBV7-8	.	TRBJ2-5	CASSSDRTKETQYF	TGTGCCAGCAGCTCGGACAGAACTAAAGAGACCCAGTACTTC
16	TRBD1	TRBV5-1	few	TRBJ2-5	CASSFLDRDNTETQYF	TGCGCCAGCAGCTTCCTGGACAGGGATAATACGGAGACCCAGTACTTC
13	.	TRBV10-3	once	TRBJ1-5	CAISDTRDQPQHF	TGTGCCATCAGTGACACCCGGGATCAGCCCCAGCATTTT
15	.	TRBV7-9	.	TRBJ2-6	CASSSRSSGANVLTF	TGTGCCAGCAGCTCACGGAGCTCTGGGGCCAACGTCCTGACTTTC
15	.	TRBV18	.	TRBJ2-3	CASSPNGQSTDTQYF	TGTGCCAGCTCACCCAACGGACAGAGCACAGATACGCAGTATTTT
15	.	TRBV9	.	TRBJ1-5	CASSADIYSNQPQHF	TGTGCCAGCAGCGCCGACATATATAGCAATCAGCCCCAGCATTTT
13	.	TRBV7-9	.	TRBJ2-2	CASSLLATGELFF	TGTGCCAGCAGCTTATTGGCCACCGGGGAGCTGTTTTTT
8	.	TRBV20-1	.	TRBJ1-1	CSALGAFF	TGCAGTGCTCTAGGAGCTTTCTTT
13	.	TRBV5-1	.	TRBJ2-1	CASSLLDGPEQFF	TGCGCCAGCAGCTTGCTTGATGGCCCCGAGCAGTTCTTC
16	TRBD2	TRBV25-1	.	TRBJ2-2	CASRLSGGFGTGELFF	TGTGCCAGCAGACTTAGCGGGGGGTTTGGCACCGGGGAGCTGTTTTTT
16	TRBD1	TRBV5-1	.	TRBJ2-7	CASSLNPGTGGREQYF	TGCGCCAGCAGCTTAAACCCCGGGACAGGGGGCCGCGAGCAGTACTTC
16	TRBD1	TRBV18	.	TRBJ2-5	CASSRTGTGGEETQYF	TGTGCCAGCTCAAGAACCGGGACAGGGGGCGAAGAGACCCAGTACTTC
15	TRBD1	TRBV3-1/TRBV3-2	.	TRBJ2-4	CASSQWDSAKNIQYF	TGTGCCAGCAGCCAATGGGACAGCGCCAAAAACATTCAGTACTTC
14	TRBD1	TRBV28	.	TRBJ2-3	CASGTDLITDTQYF	TGTGCCAGCGGGACAGACTTGATCACAGATACGCAGTATTTT
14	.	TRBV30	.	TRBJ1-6	CATDSYSYNSPLHF	TGTGCCACTGACAGCTACTCCTATAATTCACCCCTCCACTTT
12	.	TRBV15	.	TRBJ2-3	CATGDILDTQYF	TGTGCCACGGGGGACATCCTTGATACGCAGTATTTT
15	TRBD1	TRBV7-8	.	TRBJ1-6	CASSSRTGDNSPLHF	TGTGCCAGCAGCTCGCGGACAGGCGATAATTCACCCCTCCACTTT
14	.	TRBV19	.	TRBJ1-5	CASRWTRSNQPQHF	TGTGCCAGTAGATGGACAAGGAGCAATCAGCCCCAGCATTTT
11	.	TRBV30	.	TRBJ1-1	CAWRYGTEAFF	TGTGCCTGGAGGTACGGTACTGAAGCTTTCTTT
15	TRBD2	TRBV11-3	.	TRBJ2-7	CASSLGLSGVNEQYF	TGTGCCAGCAGCTTAGGTTTGAGCGGGGTAAACGAGCAGTACTTC
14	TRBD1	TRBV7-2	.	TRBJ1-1	CASSILQGSTEAFF	TGTGCCAGCAGCATATTACAGGGGAGCACTGAAGCTTTCTTT
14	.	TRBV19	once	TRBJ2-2	CASTETGTTGELFF	TGTGCCAGTACCGAGACAGGGACTACCGGGGAGCTGTTTTTT
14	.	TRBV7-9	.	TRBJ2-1	CASSMHDRYNEQFF	TGTGCCAGCAGCATGCATGACAGATACAATGAGCAGTTCTTC
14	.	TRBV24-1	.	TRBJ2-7	CATSDKFVSYEQYF	TGTGCCACCAGTGATAAATTCGTTTCCTACGAGCAGTACTTC
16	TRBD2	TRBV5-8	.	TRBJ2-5	CASSPGTSGAGETQYF	TGTGCCAGCAGCCCCGGGACTAGCGGGGCGGGAGAGACCCAGTACTTC
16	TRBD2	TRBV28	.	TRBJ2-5	CASSSSGRLAEETQYF	TGTGCCAGCAGTTCCTCGGGGCGGCTAGCGGAAGAGACCCAGTACTTC
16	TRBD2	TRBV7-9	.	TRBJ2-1	CASSLAGLAGVNEQFF	TGTGCCAGCAGCTTAGCTGGGCTAGCGGGGGTGAATGAGCAGTTCTTC
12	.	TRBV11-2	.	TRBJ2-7	CASSFIAGEQYF	TGTGCCAGCAGCTTTATCGCAGGGGAGCAGTACTTC
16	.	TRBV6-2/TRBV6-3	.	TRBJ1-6	CASSSRQATYNSPLHF	TGTGCCAGCAGTAGCCGACAGGCTACCTATAATTCACCCCTCCACTTT
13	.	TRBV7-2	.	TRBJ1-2	CASSTGTFYGYTF	TGTGCTAGCAGTACCGGGACTTTCTATGGCTACACCTTC
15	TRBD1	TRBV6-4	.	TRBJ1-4	CASSPTGGDNEKLFF	TGTGCCAGCAGCCCCACAGGGGGGGACAATGAAAAACTGTTTTTT
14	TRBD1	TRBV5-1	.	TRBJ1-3	CASSWDSSGNTIYF	TGCGCCAGCAGCTGGGACAGTTCTGGAAACACCATATATTTT
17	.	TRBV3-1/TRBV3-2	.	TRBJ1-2	CASSQDSREWGSYGYTF	TGTGCCAGCAGCCAAGATAGTAGGGAATGGGGCTCCTATGGCTACACCTTC
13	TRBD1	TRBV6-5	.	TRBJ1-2	CAGLGQGASGYTF	TGTGCCGGATTGGGGCAGGGGGCGAGTGGCTACACCTTC
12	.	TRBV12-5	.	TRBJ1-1	CASARGTTEAFF	TGTGCTAGTGCCCGGGGGACCACTGAAGCTTTCTTT
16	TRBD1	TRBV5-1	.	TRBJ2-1	CASSKRQGYLVHEQFF	TGCGCCAGCAGCAAACGACAGGGATACCTAGTGCATGAGCAGTTCTTC
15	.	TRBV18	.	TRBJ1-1	CASSERARGSTEAFF	TGTGCCAGCTCCGAAAGAGCCCGGGGGAGCACTGAAGCTTTCTTT
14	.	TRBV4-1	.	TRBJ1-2	CASSQDQGNYGYTF	TGCGCCAGCAGCCAAGACCAGGGCAACTATGGCTACACCTTC
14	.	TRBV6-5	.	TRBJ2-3	CASSYSNRVDTQYF	TGTGCCAGCAGTTACTCGAACCGGGTAGATACGCAGTATTTT
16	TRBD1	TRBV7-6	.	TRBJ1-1	CASSSGPYRDSFEAFF	TGTGCCAGCAGCTCCGGGCCTTACCGGGACAGTTTCGAAGCTTTCTTT
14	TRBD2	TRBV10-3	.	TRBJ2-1	CATKAGGPLNEQFF	TGTGCCACAAAAGCGGGGGGGCCTCTAAATGAGCAGTTCTTC
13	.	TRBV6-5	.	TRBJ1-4	CASREFAGEKLFF	TGTGCCAGTCGGGAGTTTGCTGGTGAAAAACTGTTTTTT